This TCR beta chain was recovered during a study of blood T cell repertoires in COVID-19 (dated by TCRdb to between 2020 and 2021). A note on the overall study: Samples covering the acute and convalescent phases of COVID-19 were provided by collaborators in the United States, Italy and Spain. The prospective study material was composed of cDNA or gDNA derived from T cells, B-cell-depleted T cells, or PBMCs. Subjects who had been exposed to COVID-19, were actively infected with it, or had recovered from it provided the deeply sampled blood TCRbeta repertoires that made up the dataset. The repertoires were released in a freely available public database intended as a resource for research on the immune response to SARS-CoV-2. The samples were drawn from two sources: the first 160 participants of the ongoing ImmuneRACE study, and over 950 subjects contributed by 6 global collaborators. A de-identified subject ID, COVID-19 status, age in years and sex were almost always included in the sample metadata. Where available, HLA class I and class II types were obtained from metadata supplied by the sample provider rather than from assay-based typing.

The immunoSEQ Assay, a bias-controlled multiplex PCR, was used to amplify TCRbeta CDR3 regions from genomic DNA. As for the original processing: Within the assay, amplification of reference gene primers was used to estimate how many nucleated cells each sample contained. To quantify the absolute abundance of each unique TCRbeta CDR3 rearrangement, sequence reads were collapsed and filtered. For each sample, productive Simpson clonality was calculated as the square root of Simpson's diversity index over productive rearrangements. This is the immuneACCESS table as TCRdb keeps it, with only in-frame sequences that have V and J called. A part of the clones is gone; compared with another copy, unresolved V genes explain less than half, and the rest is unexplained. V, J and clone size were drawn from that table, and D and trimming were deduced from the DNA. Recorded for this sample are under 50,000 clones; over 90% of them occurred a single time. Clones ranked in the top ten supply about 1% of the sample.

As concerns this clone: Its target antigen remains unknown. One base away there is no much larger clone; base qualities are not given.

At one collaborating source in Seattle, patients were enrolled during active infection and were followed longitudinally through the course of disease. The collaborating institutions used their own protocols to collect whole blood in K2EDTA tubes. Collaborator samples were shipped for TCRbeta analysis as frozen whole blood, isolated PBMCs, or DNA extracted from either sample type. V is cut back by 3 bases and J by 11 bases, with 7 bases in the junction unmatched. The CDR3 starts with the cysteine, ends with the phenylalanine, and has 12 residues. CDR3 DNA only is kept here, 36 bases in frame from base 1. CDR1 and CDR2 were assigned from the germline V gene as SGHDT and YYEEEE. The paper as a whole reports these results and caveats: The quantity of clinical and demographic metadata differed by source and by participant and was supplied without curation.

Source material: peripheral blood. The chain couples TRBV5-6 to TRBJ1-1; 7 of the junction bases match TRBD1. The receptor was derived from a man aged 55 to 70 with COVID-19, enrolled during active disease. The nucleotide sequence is TGTGCCAGCAGCTGGAATGACAGGGACGCTTTCTTT. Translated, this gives CASSWNDRDAFF.